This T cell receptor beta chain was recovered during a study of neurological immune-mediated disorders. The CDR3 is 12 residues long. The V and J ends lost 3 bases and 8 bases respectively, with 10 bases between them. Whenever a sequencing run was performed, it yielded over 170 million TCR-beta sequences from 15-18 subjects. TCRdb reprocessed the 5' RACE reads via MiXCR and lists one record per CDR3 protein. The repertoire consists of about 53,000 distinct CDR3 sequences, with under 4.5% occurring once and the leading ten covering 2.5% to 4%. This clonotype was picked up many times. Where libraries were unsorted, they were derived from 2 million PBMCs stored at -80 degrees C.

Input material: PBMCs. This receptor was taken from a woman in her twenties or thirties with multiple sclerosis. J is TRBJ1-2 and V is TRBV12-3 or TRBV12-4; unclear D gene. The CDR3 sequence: CASSFWGSGYTF. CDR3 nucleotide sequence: TGTGCCAGCAGTTTCTGGGGTAGCGGCTACACCTTC.